At least ten counts were recorded for the clone carrying this T cell receptor (beta chain). Its target is unknown. Germline CDR1 LNHNV, CDR2 YYDKDF (reference sequence). The length of the CDR3 is 13 residues. The J segment lost 7 bases and the V segment lost 5 bases, leaving 5 bases of the junction unmatched. MiXCR, applied by TCRdb to the reads, yields one record per CDR3 protein. The table has some 300,000 distinct CDR3 sequences, about 9.2% seen once. This entry is derived from a study of T cell repertoires in cytomegalovirus infection. Study results and caveats: Ex vivo responses were dominated by HLA-C-restricted CMV-specific TCR beta clonotypes.

Sequenced: PBMCs. V is TRBV15 and J is TRBJ2-1; TRBD1 agrees at 7 bases. The clonotype was recovered from a human donor in good health (CMV status not recorded). Some clones in this sample may be carry-over from other donors' samples. The CDR3 coding sequence is TGTGCCACCAGCTTGGGACAGTTGAATGAGCAGTTCTTC. It specifies CATSLGQLNEQFF.